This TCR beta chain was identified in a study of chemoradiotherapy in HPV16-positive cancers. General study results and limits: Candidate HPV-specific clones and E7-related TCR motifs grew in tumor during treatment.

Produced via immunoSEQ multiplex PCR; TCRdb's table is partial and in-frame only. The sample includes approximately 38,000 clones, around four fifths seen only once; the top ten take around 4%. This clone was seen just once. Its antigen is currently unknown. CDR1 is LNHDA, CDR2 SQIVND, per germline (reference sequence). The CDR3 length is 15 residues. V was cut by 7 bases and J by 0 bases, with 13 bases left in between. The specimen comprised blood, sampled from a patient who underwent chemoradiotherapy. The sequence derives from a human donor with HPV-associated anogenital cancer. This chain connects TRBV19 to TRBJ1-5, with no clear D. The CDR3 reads CASKQDLFSNQPQHF. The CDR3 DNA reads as TGTGCCAGTAAACAAGACCTTTTTAGCAATCAGCCCCAGCATTTT. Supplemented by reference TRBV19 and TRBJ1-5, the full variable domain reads DGGITQSPKYLFRKEGQNVTLSCEQNLNHDAMYWYRQDPGQGLRLIYYSQIVNDFQKGDIAEGYSVSREKKESFPLTVTSAQKNPTAFYLCASKQDLFSNQPQHFGDGTRLSIL.